This TCR beta chain was retrieved from a study of T-cell reconstitution after alpha-beta-depleted transplantation in children (dated by TCRdb to the mid-2010s). In terms of the full investigation: The study quantitatively tracked T-cell immune reconstitution after TCRalphabeta/CD19-depleted allogeneic hematopoietic cell transplantation in children using TCR repertoire profiling. Findings and caveats that apply to the study as a whole: Hyperexpanded clone frequencies declined over subsequent months; after one year, T-cell counts and TCRbeta diversity were mostly attributed to newly produced T cells. In some patients, the high TCRbeta diversity seen at day 60 was put down to recipient T cells and intrathymic progenitors that had survived conditioning. The apparently early recovery of alphabetaT-cell counts about two months after transplant reportedly depended on only several hundred rapidly expanded clones that came from non-depleted graft cells.

V is clipped by 0 bases and J by 2 bases, and the sequence between their germline boundaries is 13 bases long. The germline V gene (reference sequence) specifies DFQATT as CDR1 and SNEGSKA as CDR2. Reading from cysteine to phenylalanine, the CDR3 counts 16 amino acids. This entry keeps only the CDR3 DNA: 48 bases, framed from base 1. Libraries were constructed by PCR. TCRdb names Illumina HiSeq 2500 as the instrument used. Molecular barcoding was employed in the preparation of TCR libraries, with unique molecular identifiers being used to normalize TCRbeta repertoire quantification. TCRdb reworked the public reads: Q25 trimming with fastp, MiXCR clone assembly, productive beta chains retained. Identical CDR3 proteins give one entry, which carries the most common genes and DNA. In all, the sample holds 120,000 to 150,000 distinct CDR3 sequences, and roughly 8.8% of those were seen once. Over 15% of the sample is held by the ten biggest clonotypes.

This clonotype is considered medium-sized (0.01 to 0.1%). Its specific antigen is unknown. No base quality values were provided; no much bigger clone lies one nucleotide off. What this sample's treatment or condition label stands for: allogeneic hematopoietic cell transplantation with graft depleted of TCRalphabeta T cells and CD19 B cells. The transplant recipients were children given TCRalphabeta/CD19-depleted allogeneic hematopoietic cell grafts. This clonotype was sampled from a female patient aged 2 to 10 who had a stem cell transplant for congenital amegakaryocytic thrombocytopenia, so the T cells may come from the graft donor. The sequencing used PBMCs, mostly from graft donor cells, collected 180 days after TCRalphabeta/CD19-depleted stem cell transplant. In this chain, TRBV20-1 is recombined with TRBJ1-4; the D gene is perhaps TRBD1, from 5 matching bases. The CDR3 reads as follows: CSARDPTGGTNEKLFF. The bases read TGCAGTGCTAGAGATCCTACGGGGGGGACTAATGAAAAACTGTTTTTT.